This TCR beta chain is drawn from a study of T cell repertoires in cytomegalovirus infection. Study results and limitations: Ex vivo responses were dominated by HLA-C-restricted CMV-specific TCR beta clonotypes.

Trimming shortened V by 5 bases and J by 5 bases, and 15 bases separated the two germline ends. Germline loops: CDR1 SGHTA, CDR2 FQGNSA. The CDR3 contains 14 residues. With respect to this clonotype: As yet, its antigen is unknown.

TCRdb recomputed calls from the reads with MiXCR, one row per CDR3 protein. The sample consists of nearly 450,000 distinct CDR3 sequences, roughly 31% of them appearing once. The sequencing sample was made of PBMCs. This receptor was obtained from a human donor in good health (CMV status not recorded). Some clones in this sample may be carry-over from other donors' samples. The chain links TRBV7-2 to TRBJ1-1; D is unclear. Here the CDR3 reads CASSARVVGTEAFF. For the CDR3, the DNA is TGTGCCAGCAGCGCAAGGGTTGTAGGAACTGAAGCTTTCTTT.